Listed here are 20 T cell receptor beta chains from one sample, sequenced in a study of a mutant IDH1 vaccine in newly diagnosed glioma. Produced via immunoSEQ multiplex PCR; TCRdb's table is partial and in-frame only. The sample includes roughly 34,000 clones, around 81% of them seen just once. Time point meaning: week 5, during vaccination. Vaccine doses each comprised 300 ug of mutant IDH1 20-mer peptide, with topical imiquimod. These receptors' antigens are unknown. Material: PBMCs, obtained from a glioma patient whose treatment included an IDH1 peptide vaccine. The origin of the receptors is a middle-aged man with glioma.

V gene TRBV9 combines with J gene TRBJ2-7, with 7 positions matching TRBD2. The CDR3 is 15 residues long. V lost 0 bases, J lost 3 bases, and 6 bases stayed unmatched. Germline V gene sequence: CDR1 SGDLS, CDR2 YYNGEE. The CDR3 here is CASSVGASGDYEQYF. In DNA form, the CDR3 reads TGTGCCAGCAGCGTAGGAGCTAGCGGAGACTACGAGCAGTACTTC.

In DNA form, the CDR3 reads TGTGCCAGCAGCCAAGATAACACCTACACCGGGGAGCTGTTTTTT. Amino acid sequence: CASSQDNTYTGELFF. The rearrangement links TRBV14 to TRBJ2-2, with D hard to call. V dropped 0 bases and J dropped 3 bases, with 8 bases sitting between them. The CDR3 is 15 residues long. The germline CDR1 and CDR2 sequences are SGHDN and FVKESK.

This clone has more than one count but fewer than ten. The chain uses TRBV7-2 and TRBJ2-1, with D unclear. The length of the CDR3 is 12 residues. V was pared by 1 base and J by 9 bases, with 7 bases between. The germline V gene has CDR1 SGHTA and CDR2 FQGNSA. CDR3 nucleotide sequence: TGTGCCAGCAGCTTAGGTGGGATTGAGCAGTTCTTC. Its translation is CASSLGGIEQFF.

The genes are TRBV10-3 and TRBJ2-7, with 10 bases lining up with TRBD2. This CDR3 spans 13 amino acids. J gave up 0 bases and V 10 bases, and 3 bases lay outside the gene matches. The germline gives CDR1 ENHRY, CDR2 SYGVKD. The CDR3 DNA sequence: TGTGCCAGCGGACTAGCGGCCTCCTACGAGCAGTACTTC. Translation: CASGLAASYEQYF.

This chain links TRBV9 with TRBJ1-1, with D possibly TRBD1 on 5 matching bases. Per the germline V gene, CDR1 is SGDLS and CDR2 is YYNGEE. The CDR3 covers 14 residues. V dropped 4 bases and J dropped 5 bases, with 15 bases sitting between them. In nucleotides, the CDR3 is TGTGCCAGCAGCCCTCATTGGGGGTCTACTGAAGCTTTCTTT. This encodes CASSPHWGSTEAFF.

The chain links TRBV9 to TRBJ2-1; D not resolved. Deletions cut 4 bases from V and 10 bases from J, with 15 bases between. CDR1 SGDLS and CDR2 YYNGEE come from the germline V gene. The CDR3 has 13 amino acids. CDR3 DNA: TGTGCCAGCAGCCCCAGAACCCGGGCGGAGCAGTTCTTC. Amino acid sequence: CASSPRTRAEQFF.

The chain links TRBV27 to TRBJ2-7; 7 nucleotides match TRBD1. CDR3 length: 12 residues. Trimming cost V 8 bases and J 7 bases; bases outside gene matches: 8. Germline V gives CDR1 MNHEY, CDR2 SMNVEV (reference sequence). CDR3 sequence (DNA): TGTGCCAGCTGGAATAGGGGGCAAGAGCAGTACTTC. Amino acid sequence: CASWNRGQEQYF.

Regarding this clone: The same CDR3 can be traced to other DNA sequences in this sample. The chain employs TRBV28 and TRBJ2-7; 7 bases map to TRBD2. V trimming: 3 bases; J trimming: 2 bases; junction bases outside the gene matches: 4. Germline V lookup: CDR1 MDHEN, CDR2 SYDVKM. The CDR3 has 14 residues. The CDR3 bases are TGTGCCAGCAGTTTTCGGGGGGAAACCTACGAGCAGTACTTC. Protein: CASSFRGETYEQYF.

J is TRBJ1-5 and V is TRBV9; D is unclear. This CDR3 is 14 amino acids long. Germline CDR1 SGDLS, CDR2 YYNGEE. Trimming took 3 bases from V and 2 from J, leaving 9 bases between them. The CDR3 loop is CASSADIGNQPQHF. In DNA form, the CDR3 reads TGTGCCAGCAGCGCCGACATAGGCAATCAGCCCCAGCATTTT.

The chain uses TRBV5-1 and TRBJ2-1; 9 nucleotides line up with TRBD2. The CDR3 has 15 amino acids. J was trimmed by 5 bases and V by 0 bases; bases with no gene match: 3. Germline V gene sequence: CDR1 SGHRS, CDR2 YFSETQ. CDR3 nucleotide sequence: TGCGCCAGCAGCTTGGCTAGCGGGATCCACAATGAGCAGTTCTTC. Translating gives CASSLASGIHNEQFF. Combining the CDR3 with reference TRBV5-1 and TRBJ2-1 gives the whole variable domain KAGVTQTPRYLIKTRGQQVTLSCSPISGHRSVSWYQQTPGQGLQFLFEYFSETQRNKGNFPGRFSGRQFSNSRSEMNVSTLELGDSALYLCASSLASGIHNEQFFGPGTRLTVL.

The chain combines TRBV6-5 with TRBJ2-1; no clear D. The CDR3 loop spans 11 amino acids. V was clipped by 5 bases and J by 9 bases, with 8 bases between them. Germline V gene data show CDR1 as MNHEY and CDR2 as SVGAGI. CDR3 amino acids: CASSRKAEQFF. DNA of the CDR3: TGTGCCAGCAGTAGGAAAGCTGAGCAGTTCTTC.

V is TRBV30 and J is TRBJ1-6; D ambiguous. CDR1 GTSNPN and CDR2 SVGIG come from the germline V gene (reference sequence). Trimming took off 5 bases at V and 4 bases at J, with 9 bases between the two ends. The length of the CDR3 is 13 residues. The CDR3 bases are TGTGCCTGGGCCGGATCTTATAATTCACCCCTCCACTTT. This gives the protein CAWAGSYNSPLHF.

The chain carries TRBV5-4 and TRBJ1-1; D remains unclear. The V and J ends lost 5 bases and 1 base respectively, with 12 bases between them. CDR1 is SGHNT, CDR2 YYREEE, per germline (reference sequence). CDR3 length equals 14 residues. CDR3 nucleotide sequence: TGTGCCAGCAGTGACCGCGCGGAGAACACTGAAGCTTTCTTT. It encodes CASSDRAENTEAFF.

The chain is built from TRBV4-1 and TRBJ1-2; D is unclear. Germline V gives CDR1 MGHRA, CDR2 YSYEKL. Trimming removed 1 base from V and 3 bases from J, with 9 bases in between. The CDR3 length is 14 residues. The CDR3 spells CASSQGAGYYGYTF. CDR3 sequence (DNA): TGCGCCAGCAGCCAAGGGGCTGGGTACTATGGCTACACCTTC.

This chain links TRBV18 with TRBJ2-7; D uncertain. V gave up 0 bases and J gave up 3 bases, with 12 bases separating them. The CDR3 is 15 amino acids. Germline V gene lookup returns CDR1 KGHSH and CDR2 LQKENI. CDR3 nucleotides: TGTGCCAGCTCACCACCAACTCGGGCAGTCTACGAGCAGTACTTC. This encodes CASSPPTRAVYEQYF.

The rearrangement links TRBV7-2 to TRBJ2-3, with D perhaps being TRBD1 or TRBD2 (6 bases each). The CDR3 totals 14 residues. With 5 bases removed from V and 8 bases from J, the gap between germline ends came to 17 bases. Germline V CDR1 and CDR2: SGHTA, FQGNSA. The CDR3 sequence is CASSARPGGGTQYF. CDR3 bases: TGTGCCAGCAGCGCACGCCCCGGGGGCGGTACGCAGTATTTT. The full variable domain, completed using reference TRBV7-2 and TRBJ2-3, is GAGVSQSPSNKVTEKGKDVELRCDPISGHTALYWYRQSLGQGLEFLIYFQGNSAPDKSGLPSDRFSAERTGGSVSTLTIQRTQQEDSAVYLCASSARPGGGTQYFGPGTRLTVL.

This chain connects TRBV18 to TRBJ1-3; D unclear. This CDR3 has 15 residues. Trimming cost V 5 bases and J 4 bases, with 15 bases left between them. Germline V gene data show CDR1 as KGHSH and CDR2 as LQKENI. The CDR3 DNA follows: TGTGCCAGCTCATCCGCTCTAGGGCGCGGAAACACCATATATTTT. Translating it yields CASSSALGRGNTIYF.

In this sample, this clone turned up once. V is TRBV11-2 and J is TRBJ2-1; 8 nucleotides match TRBD2. This CDR3 has 15 amino acids. The ends lost 5 bases at V and 7 bases at J; junction bases unmatched: 10. CDR1 is SGHAT and CDR2 is FQNNGV in the germline V gene. The CDR3 DNA reads TGTGCCAGCAGCCCCGCCGGGACTAGATTGAATGAGCAGTTCTTC. Its translation is CASSPAGTRLNEQFF.

CDR3 in DNA: TGTGCCAGCAGCTCCTCGGGACTAGCAACTTACGAGCAGTACTTC. Its protein is CASSSSGLATYEQYF. V and J are TRBV5-4 and TRBJ2-7; TRBD2 aligns across 9 bases. Trimming removed 3 bases from V and 4 bases from J; junction bases left unmatched: 8. The CDR3 length is 15 residues. The germline CDR1 and CDR2 sequences are SGHNT and YYREEE (reference sequence).

The chain couples TRBV6-5 to TRBJ1-1; TRBD1 might be the D (5 bases). The CDR3 is made up of 14 amino acids. The V gene lost 6 bases and the J gene lost 11 bases, with 22 bases spanning the gap. CDR1 is MNHEY and CDR2 is SVGAGI in the germline V gene. The CDR3 reads CASSSSGTGGGAFF. DNA for the CDR3: TGTGCCAGCAGCTCCTCCGGGACCGGCGGCGGGGCTTTCTTT.